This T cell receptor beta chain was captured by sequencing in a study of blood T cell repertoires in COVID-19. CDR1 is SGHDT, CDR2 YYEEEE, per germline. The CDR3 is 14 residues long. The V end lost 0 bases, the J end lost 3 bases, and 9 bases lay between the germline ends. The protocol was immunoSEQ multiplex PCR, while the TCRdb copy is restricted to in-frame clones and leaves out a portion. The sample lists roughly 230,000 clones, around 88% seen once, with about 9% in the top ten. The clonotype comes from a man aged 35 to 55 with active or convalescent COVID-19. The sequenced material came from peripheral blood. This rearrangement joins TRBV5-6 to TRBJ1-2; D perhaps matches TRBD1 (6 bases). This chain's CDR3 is CASSLGAGDYGYTF. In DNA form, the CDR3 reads TGTGCCAGCAGCTTGGGTGCAGGGGACTATGGCTACACCTTC.